This T cell receptor (beta chain) was documented in a study of blood T cell repertoires in COVID-19. Study-wide context: Samples of COVID-19 (acute and convalescent) were obtained from the United States, Italy and Spain. T cells, B-cell-depleted T cells, or PBMCs supplied cDNA or gDNA.

Germline assignment: CDR1 LGHDT and CDR2 YNNKEL (reference sequence). With V trimmed by 4 bases and J by 4 bases, 9 bases remained unmatched. The CDR3 runs to 15 residues. Under the authors' procedure: The assay estimated nucleated cells by amplifying reference gene primers. Profiling relied on immunoSEQ multiplex PCR, and the TCRdb table lists in-frame clones only, not all of them. The D gene and trimming were derived from the DNA, and the V and J assignments and clone size from that table. The sample has about 120,000 clones, roughly 72% seen once. This clonotype was obtained from a man aged 60 to 75 with acute or convalescent COVID-19. V and J are TRBV3-1 (or the pseudogene TRBV3-2) and TRBJ1-2; 7 bases agree with TRBD1. The sequencing input was peripheral blood. CDR3 coding DNA: TGTGCCAGCAGCCCCCAGAACAGGGGCGGCTATGGCTACACCTTC. Its protein product is CASSPQNRGGYGYTF.